Presented here are 26 T cell receptor beta chains from one specimen sequenced in a study of T cell responses to AZD1222 COVID-19 vaccine. The data were produced by immunoSEQ multiplex PCR, yet TCRdb's version contains in-frame clones alone and is incomplete. Of about 100,000 clones listed, less than 90% are singletons. Sequencing was performed on peripheral blood, taken on day 0 of AZD1222 vaccination. The source of these receptors is an adult in good health.

The chain has TRBV18 and TRBJ2-7; D uncertain. V was shortened by 1 base and J by 7 bases, with 14 bases between the two germline ends. Germline CDR1 reads KGHSH; CDR2 reads LQKENI. The CDR3 is 14 amino acids. The CDR3 is CASSPLGPDGEQYF. CDR3 nucleotides: TGTGCCAGCTCACCACTAGGCCCCGACGGAGAGCAGTACTTC.

This clone has just one count. This rearrangement joins TRBV29-1 to TRBJ1-1, with unresolved D. Trimming took 3 bases from V and 1 from J, leaving 12 bases between them. The germline CDR1 and CDR2 sequences are SQVTM and ANQGSEA. The CDR3 loop spans 14 amino acids. The CDR3 region is CSVDLGNTNTEAFF. The CDR3 nucleotides read TGCAGCGTTGATCTCGGAAATACGAACACTGAAGCTTTCTTT.

V usage is TRBV10-3 and J usage is TRBJ1-6; 7 bases are shared with TRBD1. CDR1 is ENHRY and CDR2 is SYGVKD in the germline V gene. Trimming at V came to 3 bases and at J to 8 bases, leaving 7 bases not matched to a gene. The CDR3 is 15 amino acids. The CDR3 region is CAISEVGTEYSPLHF. The CDR3 DNA reads TGTGCCATCAGTGAAGTAGGGACAGAGTATTCACCCCTCCACTTT.

The chain carries TRBV28 and TRBJ2-2; 10 nucleotides agree with TRBD2. This CDR3 contains 16 residues. Germline-derived CDR1 and CDR2 are MDHEN and SYDVKM. Trimming at V came to 4 bases and at J to 3 bases, leaving 5 bases not matched to a gene. In nucleotides, the CDR3 is TGTGCCAGCAGTTCAAGCGGGGGGGCATACACCGGGGAGCTGTTTTTT. This gives the protein CASSSSGGAYTGELFF.

This clone was counted many times. CDR3 sequence: CSGMKTENTIYF. DNA of the CDR3: TGCAGCGGGATGAAGACAGAAAACACCATATATTTT. The chain links TRBV29-1 to TRBJ1-3, with a weak D call TRBD1 (5 bases). V lost 7 bases to trimming and J lost 6 bases, with 13 bases between them. This CDR3 comprises 12 residues. The V gene's germline CDR1 is SQVTM and CDR2 ANQGSEA.

The chain uses TRBV24-1 and TRBJ2-2; perhaps TRBD1 as D (5 bases). Germline V gene lookup returns CDR1 KGHDR and CDR2 SFDVKD. This CDR3 spans 11 amino acids. V lost 9 bases and J lost 7, with 8 bases in between. The CDR3 DNA reads TGTGCCACCGCAGGGTACGGGGAGCTGTTTTTT. Translated: CATAGYGELFF.

This rearrangement joins TRBV5-4 to TRBJ1-4; 7 positions match TRBD1. With V trimmed by 4 bases and J by 2 bases, 2 bases remained unmatched. This CDR3 region has 14 residues. From germline, CDR1 is SGHNT and CDR2 YYREEE (reference sequence). CDR3 sequence (DNA): TGTGCCAGCAGCCTGGGACAGACTAATGAAAAACTGTTTTTT. Residues: CASSLGQTNEKLFF.

The J gene is TRBJ2-7, the V gene TRBV28; D call uncertain. The CDR3 totals 14 residues. Germline V gene data show CDR1 as MDHEN and CDR2 as SYDVKM. The V end lost 6 bases, the J end lost 0 bases, and 12 bases lay between the germline ends. The CDR3 nucleotides read TGTGCCAGCAGCATTGACGCTAGCTCCTACGAGCAGTACTTC. It yields the protein CASSIDASSYEQYF.

V and J are TRBV5-1 and TRBJ2-3, with D maybe TRBD1 (6 bases). Trimming stripped 4 bases from V and 2 bases from J, with 8 bases between. The V gene's germline CDR1 is SGHRS and CDR2 YFSETQ. The CDR3 totals 13 residues. CDR3 nucleotide sequence: TGCGCCAGCAGCAGACAGGTCACAGATACGCAGTATTTT. Protein sequence: CASSRQVTDTQYF.

This clone has just one count. This chain links TRBV6-5 with TRBJ2-7; D unresolved. The CDR3 is 14 amino acids. V was trimmed by 6 bases and J by 0 bases, leaving 12 bases between them. Germline V gene lookup returns CDR1 MNHEY and CDR2 SVGAGI. CDR3 region: CASSNHYSSYEQYF. The CDR3 coding sequence is TGTGCCAGCAGCAACCACTATTCCTCCTACGAGCAGTACTTC.

The chain couples TRBV27 to TRBJ1-1; TRBD1 agrees at 8 bases. V lost 5 bases, J lost 3 bases, and 8 bases stayed unmatched. The CDR3 is made up of 15 amino acids. Germline values: CDR1 MNHEY, CDR2 SMNVEV (reference sequence). This CDR3 reads CASSLSQGGDTEAFF. The DNA of the CDR3 is TGTGCCAGCAGTCTCTCACAGGGGGGGGACACTGAAGCTTTCTTT.

The chain links TRBV6-6 to TRBJ2-3, with TRBD2 identical over 12 bases. Germline assignment: CDR1 MNHNY and CDR2 SVGAGI (reference sequence). V was clipped by 0 bases and J by 5 bases; unmatched bases: 0. The CDR3 length is 15 residues. CDR3 loop: CASSYSTSGRDTQYF. The CDR3 DNA follows: TGTGCCAGCAGTTACTCGACTAGCGGGAGAGATACGCAGTATTTT.

This chain connects TRBV24-1 to TRBJ1-2; D not resolved. The germline V gene encodes CDR1 KGHDR and CDR2 SFDVKD. This CDR3 is built from 12 residues. V lost 12 bases to trimming and J lost 6 bases, with 16 bases between them. CDR3 in DNA: TGTGCCTCGTGGAGTAGGCAGAATGGCTACACCTTC. Translating it yields CASWSRQNGYTF.

V usage is TRBV6-5 and J usage is TRBJ1-2; no reliable D call. The V end lost 0 bases, the J end lost 6 bases, and 5 bases lay between the germline ends. The V gene's germline CDR1 is MNHEY and CDR2 SVGAGI. CDR3 length equals 12 residues. The CDR3 bases are TGTGCCAGCAGTTACTCGGGCCATGGCTACACCTTC. This codes for CASSYSGHGYTF.

The chain employs TRBV4-1 and TRBJ1-1, with D perhaps matching TRBD1 (6 bases). In germline, CDR1 is MGHRA, CDR2 YSYEKL. This CDR3 comprises 15 residues. Trimming removed 1 base from V and 5 bases from J, with 14 bases in between. In nucleotides, the CDR3 is TGCGCCAGCAGCCAAGTTGGTCAGGGGAGGACTGAAGCTTTCTTT. Amino acid sequence: CASSQVGQGRTEAFF.

This clone has only one observation. J is TRBJ2-5 and V is TRBV19, with D possibly TRBD1 on 5 matching bases. Germline loops: CDR1 LNHDA, CDR2 SQIVND (reference sequence). Trimming left V 3 bases short and J 1 base short, with 12 bases between. The CDR3 contains 15 residues. As DNA, the CDR3 is TGTGCCAGTAGTATGGGGTCCACAGGCCAAGAGACCCAGTACTTC. Amino acids: CASSMGSTGQETQYF.

The chain carries TRBV19 and TRBJ1-5; tentative D call: TRBD1 (5 bases). Germline V gene lookup returns CDR1 LNHDA and CDR2 SQIVND (reference sequence). Trimming removed 0 bases at V and 6 bases at J, with 12 bases between. The CDR3 runs 15 residues. CDR3 region: CASSIEGQGSQPQHF. For the CDR3, the DNA is TGTGCCAGTAGTATAGAGGGCCAGGGCAGTCAGCCCCAGCATTTT. Full variable domain (remainder filled in from reference TRBV19 and TRBJ1-5): DGGITQSPKYLFRKEGQNVTLSCEQNLNHDAMYWYRQDPGQGLRLIYYSQIVNDFQKGDIAEGYSVSREKKESFPLTVTSAQKNPTAFYLCASSIEGQGSQPQHFGDGTRLSIL.

The chain uses TRBV6-2 or TRBV6-3 and TRBJ1-4; D is uncertain. V lost 6 bases and J lost 0, with 8 bases in between. The CDR3 is made up of 14 amino acids. Germline values: CDR1 MNHEY, CDR2 SVGEGT. CDR3 sequence (DNA): TGTGCCAGCAGCCAACAGCCAACTAATGAAAAACTGTTTTTT. Protein sequence: CASSQQPTNEKLFF.

The V call is TRBV19, the J call TRBJ1-1, with TRBD1 identical over 8 bases. The CDR3 loop spans 14 amino acids. Germline CDR1 and CDR2: LNHDA and SQIVND (reference sequence). With 6 bases clipped from V and 5 bases from J, the junction kept 8 bases outside the gene matches. The CDR3 nucleotides read TGTGCCAGTAGCCGGACAGGGCTGGAAACTGAAGCTTTCTTT. This encodes CASSRTGLETEAFF.

This chain joins TRBV5-1 and TRBJ2-1; D perhaps matches TRBD1 (6 bases). Trimming took 5 bases from V and 0 from J, leaving 18 bases between them. CDR1 SGHRS and CDR2 YFSETQ come from the germline V gene. The CDR3 is 17 amino acids. CDR3 sequence: CASSLMGAPSSYNEQFF. The DNA for the CDR3 is TGCGCCAGCAGTTTGATGGGGGCGCCGAGCTCCTACAATGAGCAGTTCTTC.

The chain has TRBV19 and TRBJ2-6; D not certain. Trimming cost V 5 bases and J 1 base, with 12 bases left between them. Germline loops: CDR1 LNHDA, CDR2 SQIVND (reference sequence). This CDR3 contains 16 residues. CDR3 nucleotide sequence: TGTGCCAGTAGTCCCACGACCCAATCTGGGGCCAACGTCCTGACTTTC. It codes for CASSPTTQSGANVLTF.

This sequence joins TRBV30 and TRBJ1-5; D ambiguous. V was shortened by 1 base and J by 7 bases, with 14 bases between the two germline ends. The CDR3 length is 14 residues. The germline V gene encodes CDR1 GTSNPN and CDR2 SVGIG (reference sequence). In nucleotides, the CDR3 is TGTGCCTGGAGTGGAGGGTTCGCGGACCAGCCCCAGCATTTT. Translation: CAWSGGFADQPQHF.

The chain employs TRBV7-9 and TRBJ1-3, with D unresolved. Germline V lookup: CDR1 SEHNR, CDR2 FQNEAQ (reference sequence). The CDR3 runs 13 residues. Trimming stripped 2 bases from V and 4 bases from J, with 6 bases between. As DNA, the CDR3 is TGTGCCAGCAGCTTATCCGCCGGAAACACCATATATTTT. Translating gives CASSLSAGNTIYF.

This chain joins TRBV18 and TRBJ1-4, with D possibly TRBD1 on 5 matching bases. Germline-derived CDR1 and CDR2 are KGHSH and LQKENI. CDR3 length equals 14 residues. V was shortened by 4 bases and J by 0 bases, with 6 bases between the two germline ends. CDR3 loop: CASSQGTTNEKLFF. The CDR3 DNA follows: TGTGCCAGCTCACAGGGGACAACTAATGAAAAACTGTTTTTT.

A single count supports this clone. At one boundary the junction diverges from the germline segment, which might be a read error. The chain couples TRBV6-6 to TRBJ2-4; TRBD1 or TRBD2 may be the D gene (6 bases each). Germline V gene data show CDR1 as MNHNY and CDR2 as SVGAGI (reference sequence). The CDR3 extends over 15 amino acids. CDR3 DNA: TGTGCCAGCAGCCGCTACTCCGGGAGTGGGACATTCATCAACTTC. Translation gives CASSRYSGSGTFINF.

About this clone itself: The sample holds other DNA sequences that translate to the same CDR3. V and J are TRBV7-6 and TRBJ2-1, with a tentative D call TRBD2 (6 bases). CDR1 is SGHVS, CDR2 FNYEAQ, per germline. This CDR3 has 15 amino acids. The ends were cut back, 1 base at V and 4 bases at J, with 11 bases in the middle. DNA for the CDR3: TGTGCCAGCAGCTTAGGGAGCGGGCCATACAATGAGCAGTTCTTC. As protein: CASSLGSGPYNEQFF.